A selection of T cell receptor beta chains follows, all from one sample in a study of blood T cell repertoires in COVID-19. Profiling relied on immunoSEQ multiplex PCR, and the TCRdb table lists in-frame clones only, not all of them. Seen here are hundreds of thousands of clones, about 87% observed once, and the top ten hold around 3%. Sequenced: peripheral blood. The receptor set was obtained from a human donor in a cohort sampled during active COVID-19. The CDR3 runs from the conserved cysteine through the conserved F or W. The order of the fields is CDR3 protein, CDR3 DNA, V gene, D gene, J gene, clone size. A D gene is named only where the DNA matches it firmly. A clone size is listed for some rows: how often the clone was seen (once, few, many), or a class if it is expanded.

CASSPAGKGINEQFF	TGTGCCAGCAGCCCTGCCGGGAAAGGCATCAATGAGCAGTTCTTC	TRBV7-3	NA	TRBJ2-1	once
CASGQGARNSPLHF	TGTGCCTCCGGACAGGGGGCAAGAAATTCACCCCTCCACTTT	TRBV30	TRBD1	TRBJ1-6	NA
CSVDSQTSGAYEQYF	TGCAGCGTTGACTCTCAGACTAGCGGGGCCTACGAGCAGTACTTC	TRBV29-1	TRBD2	TRBJ2-7	once
CASSRGQGGEKLFF	TGCGCCAGCAGCCGCGGACAGGGTGGTGAAAAACTGTTTTTT	TRBV5-1	TRBD1	TRBJ1-4	NA
CASRPSRGASTDTQYF	TGTGCCAGCAGGCCCTCCCGGGGGGCTAGCACAGATACGCAGTATTTT	TRBV28	NA	TRBJ2-3	NA
CASKRLQGELFF	TGTGCCAGTAAGAGACTGCAAGGGGAGCTGTTTTTT	TRBV19	NA	TRBJ2-2	NA
CASSPLNRGNTEAFF	TGTGCCAGCAGCCCGCTAAACAGGGGTAACACTGAAGCTTTCTTT	TRBV11-2	TRBD1	TRBJ1-1	NA
CASSIQPDGGLYEQYF	TGTGCCAGCAGCATACAACCCGACGGGGGGCTCTACGAGCAGTACTTC	TRBV11-2	NA	TRBJ2-7	few
CASHPAGTSGIAKNIQYF	TGTGCCAGCCATCCCGCAGGGACTAGCGGGATAGCCAAAAACATTCAGTACTTC	TRBV28	TRBD2	TRBJ2-4	NA
CASKRRGIGNQPQHF	TGTGCCAGCAAAAGAAGGGGAATAGGGAATCAGCCCCAGCATTTT	TRBV28	NA	TRBJ1-5	NA
CASSHLDSSNSPLHF	TGCGCCAGCAGCCACTTGGACAGTTCCAATTCACCCCTCCACTTT	TRBV4-1	NA	TRBJ1-6	NA
CASRTDNNSPLHF	TGTGCCAGCAGAACGGACAATAATTCACCCCTCCACTTT	TRBV6-6	NA	TRBJ1-6	NA
CASSLGASGSYEQYF	TGTGCCAGCAGCTTGGGGGCTTCCGGCTCCTACGAGCAGTACTTC	TRBV5-4	NA	TRBJ2-7	NA
CASSPRTGGLSGYTF	TGTGCCAGCAGCCCCCGGACAGGGGGCTTATCTGGCTACACCTTC	TRBV7-9	TRBD1	TRBJ1-2	few
CASLGQGAIGNYNEQFF	TGTGCCAGCTTAGGACAGGGGGCGATTGGGAACTACAATGAGCAGTTCTTC	TRBV28	TRBD1	TRBJ2-1	NA
CASSRTGNGQPQHF	TGTGCCAGCAGTCGCACAGGGAATGGCCAGCCCCAGCATTTT	TRBV6-5	NA	TRBJ1-5	NA
CASSQYRGANEKLFF	TGTGCCAGCAGCCAGTACAGGGGAGCTAATGAAAAACTGTTTTTT	TRBV14	TRBD1	TRBJ1-4	NA
CASSFGRGSNYGYTF	TGCGCCAGCAGCTTTGGCAGGGGGTCTAACTATGGCTACACCTTC	TRBV5-1	TRBD1	TRBJ1-2	NA
CASATSGFSYEQYF	TGCGCCAGCGCGACTAGCGGGTTCTCCTACGAGCAGTACTTC	TRBV5-1	TRBD2	TRBJ2-7	NA
CASSLRGGAIEAFF	TGTGCCAGCAGTTTAAGGGGAGGGGCCATTGAAGCTTTCTTT	TRBV28	NA	TRBJ1-1	NA
CASSPGGGTSGYNEQFF	TGTGCCAGCAGCCCCGGGGGCGGGACTAGCGGATACAATGAGCAGTTCTTC	TRBV7-3	TRBD2	TRBJ2-1	few
CASSSRVGGELFF	TGTGCCAGCAGTTCCAGGGTAGGAGGGGAGCTGTTTTTT	TRBV6-5	NA	TRBJ2-2	NA
CASSPMDTITDTQYF	TGCGCCAGCAGCCCTATGGACACCATCACAGATACGCAGTATTTT	TRBV5-1	NA	TRBJ2-3	NA
CASSLLGGNDGREKLFF	TGCGCCAGCAGCTTGTTGGGGGGAAATGACGGGAGAGAAAAACTGTTTTTT	TRBV5-1	NA	TRBJ1-4	NA
CAISANAPTSGSEQYF	TGTGCCATCAGCGCTAACGCCCCGACTAGCGGGAGCGAGCAGTACTTC	TRBV10-3	TRBD2	TRBJ2-7	NA
CASSQWVTRTSGDYGELFF	TGCGCCAGCAGCCAGTGGGTGACGAGAACTAGCGGGGATTACGGGGAGCTGTTTTTT	TRBV4-1	TRBD2	TRBJ2-2	NA
CAISESGGYTDTQYF	TGTGCCATCAGTGAGTCAGGGGGTTACACAGATACGCAGTATTTT	TRBV10-3	NA	TRBJ2-3	NA
CATSDPTGTVYNEQFF	TGTGCCACCAGTGACCCTACCGGGACAGTATACAATGAGCAGTTCTTC	TRBV24-1	TRBD1	TRBJ2-1	NA
CASSQGTSDEQYF	TGTGCCAGCAGCCAAGGGACAAGCGACGAGCAGTACTTC	TRBV3-1/TRBV3-2	NA	TRBJ2-7	NA
CASSQLAGVPTDTQYF	TGTGCCAGCAGCCAACTAGCGGGGGTCCCAACAGATACGCAGTATTTT	TRBV3-1/TRBV3-2	TRBD2	TRBJ2-3	NA
CSVEVAGLRGYTF	TGCAGCGTTGAAGTGGCAGGGCTCAGAGGCTACACCTTC	TRBV29-1	NA	TRBJ1-2	NA
CASRGQMNTGELFF	TGTGCCAGTCGTGGACAGATGAACACCGGGGAGCTGTTTTTT	TRBV6-6	NA	TRBJ2-2	NA
CASSFPGTRKETQYF	TGTGCCAGCAGCTTCCCCGGGACAAGAAAAGAGACCCAGTACTTC	TRBV7-6	NA	TRBJ2-5	NA
CASSIRTDYDTGELFF	TGTGCCAGCTCAATACGGACAGACTATGACACCGGGGAGCTGTTTTTT	TRBV18	NA	TRBJ2-2	NA
CASSPGRGSTSTDTQYF	TGTGCCAGCAGCCCCGGTAGGGGCTCAACTAGCACAGATACGCAGTATTTT	TRBV3-1/TRBV3-2	NA	TRBJ2-3	NA
CASSWRRAGDEQFF	TGTGCCAGCAGCTGGCGGAGGGCGGGAGACGAGCAGTTCTTC	TRBV7-2	TRBD2	TRBJ2-1	NA
CASRRTGASNQPQHF	TGCGCCAGCAGACGGACAGGGGCTAGCAATCAGCCCCAGCATTTT	TRBV5-1	TRBD1	TRBJ1-5	NA
CASSLGQGNQPQHF	TGTGCCAGCAGCCTGGGACAGGGCAATCAGCCCCAGCATTTT	TRBV7-8	TRBD1	TRBJ1-5	NA
CASSDEGYGYTF	TGTGCCAGCAGTGATGAGGGATATGGCTACACCTTC	TRBV2	NA	TRBJ1-2	NA
CASSLSSGGDNEQFF	TGCGCCAGCAGCTTGTCTAGCGGGGGGGATAATGAGCAGTTCTTC	TRBV5-1	TRBD2	TRBJ2-1	NA
CASSPGEDIQYF	TGTGCCAGCTCACCCGGAGAAGACATTCAGTACTTC	TRBV18	NA	TRBJ2-4	NA
CASSDCRLTDTQYF	TGCGCCAGCAGTGATTGTAGACTCACAGATACGCAGTATTTT	TRBV10-1	NA	TRBJ2-3	NA
CASSSGAVYEQYF	TGTGCCAGCAGCAGCGGGGCAGTCTACGAGCAGTACTTC	TRBV28	TRBD2	TRBJ2-7	NA
CASSALAGVAYEQFF	TGTGCCAGCAGCGCACTAGCGGGAGTTGCGTATGAGCAGTTCTTC	TRBV7-8	TRBD2	TRBJ2-1	NA
CASSLKTSGGADTQYF	TGTGCCAGCAGCCTCAAGACTAGCGGGGGGGCAGATACGCAGTATTTT	TRBV7-2	TRBD2	TRBJ2-3	NA
CASSQPGQGYNEQFF	TGTGCCAGCAGCCAACCGGGACAGGGTTACAATGAGCAGTTCTTC	TRBV7-9	TRBD1	TRBJ2-1	NA
CASSYSNSYGYTF	TGTGCCAGCAGTTACTCGAACTCATATGGCTACACCTTC	TRBV6-5	NA	TRBJ1-2	NA
CASSIDPDKDTQYF	TGCGCCAGCAGCATCGATCCAGACAAAGATACGCAGTATTTT	TRBV5-1	NA	TRBJ2-3	NA
CASSRRDRGDTEAFF	TGTGCCAGCAGCCGCCGTGACAGGGGAGACACTGAAGCTTTCTTT	TRBV14	TRBD1	TRBJ1-1	NA
CASSQVRDMNTGELFF	TGCGCCAGCAGCCAAGTACGGGACATGAACACCGGGGAGCTGTTTTTT	TRBV4-1	NA	TRBJ2-2	NA
CASSPTGQLLAKNIQYF	TGTGCCAGCTCACCGACGGGACAGTTACTAGCCAAAAACATTCAGTACTTC	TRBV18	TRBD1	TRBJ2-4	NA
CASNGVPSAYGYTF	TGCGCCAGCAACGGGGTCCCAAGCGCCTATGGCTACACCTTC	TRBV5-1	NA	TRBJ1-2	few
CASSLSSGRSYEQYF	TGTGCCAGCAGCTTAAGTTCCGGGAGGTCCTACGAGCAGTACTTC	TRBV7-3	TRBD2	TRBJ2-7	NA